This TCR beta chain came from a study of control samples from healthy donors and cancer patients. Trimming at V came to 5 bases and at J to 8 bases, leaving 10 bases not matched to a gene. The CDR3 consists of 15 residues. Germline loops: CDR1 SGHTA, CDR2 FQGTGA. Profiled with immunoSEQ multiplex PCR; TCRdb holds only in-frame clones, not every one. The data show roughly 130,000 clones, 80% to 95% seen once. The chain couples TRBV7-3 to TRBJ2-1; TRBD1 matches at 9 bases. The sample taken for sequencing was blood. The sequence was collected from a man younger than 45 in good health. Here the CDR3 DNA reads TGTGCCAGCAGCCCGGGGACAGGGTCTAACCATGAGCAGTTCTTC. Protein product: CASSPGTGSNHEQFF.